The clone carrying this T cell receptor beta chain came up a few times. Its antigen remains unidentified. Treatment noted: oral pan-JAK inhibitor, 5-10 mg twice daily. Lesional scalp punch biopsies and peripheral blood were collected from alopecia areata patients. The germline V gene encodes CDR1 SGHRS and CDR2 YFSETQ. With V trimmed by 4 bases and J by 5 bases, 7 bases remained unmatched. The CDR3 is made up of 15 amino acids. Reverse transcription of extracted RNA yielded cDNA, which provided the sequencing template. The assay was immunoSEQ multiplex PCR, and TCRdb's table has in-frame clones only and misses some. The sample has about 97,000 clones, just under 60% seen once. The record originates from a study of CD8+ T cells in alopecia areata. In the study overall: Affected scalp percentage set treated patients' severity scores. Study-wide results and limits: Resident alphabeta T-cell populations of normal skin are likewise subject to sequencing in scalp samples. The study found that many expanded lesional clones persisted in scalp and blood during tofacitinib.

The sequence was obtained from a human donor with alopecia areata. The rearrangement uses TRBV5-1 and TRBJ2-7; TRBD1 matches at 12 bases. The input for sequencing was CD8+ T cells sorted from blood, taken at approximately week 60, from a patient treated with tofacitinib. DNA for the CDR3: TGCGCCAGCAGCGTCGGGACAGGGGGCCTGGACGAGCAGTACTTC. This codes for CASSVGTGGLDEQYF. Filled out from reference TRBV5-1 and TRBJ2-7, the complete variable domain reads KAGVTQTPRYLIKTRGQQVTLSCSPISGHRSVSWYQQTPGQGLQFLFEYFSETQRNKGNFPGRFSGRQFSNSRSEMNVSTLELGDSALYLCASSVGTGGLDEQYFGPGTRLTVT.